One and the same sample provided the 13 T cell receptor beta chains below, sequenced in a study of OX40 agonist ivuxolimab in advanced cancers. Clones were sequenced by immunoSEQ multiplex PCR, and TCRdb holds only the in-frame ones, with some missing. In the table there are over 35,000 clones, approximately 83% of which are singletons. The starting material was CD4+ or CD8+ T cells sorted from blood, obtained in a trial of the OX40 agonist ivuxolimab. These receptors came from an adult with an advanced solid tumor such as melanoma, head and neck, liver or kidney cancer.

This CDR3 is CASTGRILSYNSPLHF. The CDR3 DNA follows: TGTGCCAGCACGGGGCGGATCCTCTCCTATAATTCACCCCTCCACTTT. The chain employs TRBV2 and TRBJ1-6, with a weak D call TRBD1 (5 bases). The V gene lost 7 bases and the J gene lost 0 bases, with 13 bases spanning the gap. The CDR3 loop spans 16 amino acids. In germline, CDR1 is SNHLY, CDR2 FYNNEI.

The V and J genes are TRBV27 and TRBJ2-7; D uncertain. This CDR3 has 13 residues. V was trimmed by 2 bases and J by 3 bases, leaving 8 bases between them. Per the germline V gene, CDR1 is MNHEY and CDR2 is SMNVEV (reference sequence). The CDR3 sequence: CASSLNSYYEQYF. The DNA for the CDR3 is TGTGCCAGCAGTTTAAACTCATACTACGAGCAGTACTTC.

The V call is TRBV27, the J call TRBJ2-1; TRBD2 matches 11 bases. Per the germline V gene, CDR1 is MNHEY and CDR2 is SMNVEV (reference sequence). V shed 2 bases, J shed 6 bases, and the junction held 15 bases outside the gene matches. The CDR3 runs 19 residues. The CDR3 bases are TGTGCCAGCAGTTTACCCCGTCTTGGGTTAGCGGGAGGGCCCAATGAGCAGTTCTTC. As protein: CASSLPRLGLAGGPNEQFF.

V and J are TRBV30 and TRBJ1-4; D is unresolved. Trimming cost V 5 bases and J 6 bases, with 7 bases left between them. Germline V gene sequence: CDR1 GTSNPN, CDR2 SVGIG (reference sequence). The CDR3 totals 11 residues. The CDR3 region is CAWGKDEKLFF. The CDR3, as DNA: TGTGCCTGGGGAAAGGATGAAAAACTGTTTTTT.

The chain is built from TRBV9 and TRBJ2-3; D tentatively fits TRBD1 or TRBD2 (5 bases each). The germline gives CDR1 SGDLS, CDR2 YYNGEE. CDR3 size: 14 residues. V was trimmed by 1 base and J by 2 bases, leaving 8 bases between them. The CDR3 sequence is CASSVLGDTDTQYF. The CDR3 DNA is TGTGCCAGCAGCGTATTGGGGGACACAGATACGCAGTATTTT.

The V gene is TRBV10-3, the J gene TRBJ2-6; D possibly uses TRBD1 or TRBD2 (7 bases each). V was pared by 3 bases and J by 6 bases, with 24 bases between. The germline CDR1 and CDR2 sequences are ENHRY and SYGVKD. The CDR3 is 19 amino acids. CDR3 DNA sequence: TGTGCCATCAGTGACCGACAGGGCCGGGGGGTTGTAGCGGCCAACGTCCTGACTTTC. This sequence encodes CAISDRQGRGVVAANVLTF.

V usage is TRBV7-6 and J usage is TRBJ2-7, with 12 nucleotides matching TRBD2. Germline V gene lookup returns CDR1 SGHVS and CDR2 FNYEAQ. V was pared by 5 bases and J by 2 bases, with 4 bases of the junction left unmatched. This CDR3 comprises 15 residues. CDR3 in amino acids: CASSPTSGSTYEQYF. The CDR3 DNA follows: TGTGCCAGCAGCCCGACTAGCGGGAGCACCTACGAGCAGTACTTC.

This chain connects TRBV7-2 to TRBJ2-5; 7 bases align to TRBD2. The CDR3 spans 16 residues. Trimming at V came to 2 bases and at J to 5 bases, leaving 11 bases not matched to a gene. Germline CDR1 SGHTA, CDR2 FQGNSA. The CDR3 is CASSLTPGAGWETQYF. Written as DNA, the CDR3 is TGTGCCAGCAGCTTAACCCCAGGAGCGGGGTGGGAGACCCAGTACTTC. Variable domain in full (rest from reference TRBV7-2 and TRBJ2-5): GAGVSQSPSNKVTEKGKDVELRCDPISGHTALYWYRQSLGQGLEFLIYFQGNSAPDKSGLPSDRFSAERTGGSVSTLTIQRTQQEDSAVYLCASSLTPGAGWETQYFGPGTRLLVL.

Points on this clone: A read error may account for a junction end that differs from germline. CDR3 in amino acids: CASKGSGSMYEQCF. The CDR3 DNA reads as TGTGCCAGCAAGGGTAGCGGGAGTATGTACGAGCAGTGCTTC. V and J are TRBV6-1 and TRBJ2-7, with TRBD2 matching 9 bases. Germline V gene data show CDR1 as MNHNS and CDR2 as SASEGT. CDR3 size: 14 residues.

The chain recombines TRBV7-3 with TRBJ2-2; D is unclear. This CDR3 is 14 amino acids long. In germline, CDR1 is SGHTA, CDR2 FQGTGA. V was shortened by 5 bases and J by 0 bases, with 7 bases between the two germline ends. Here the CDR3 DNA reads TGTGCCAGCAGCCAAACGACGAACACCGGGGAGCTGTTTTTT. It yields the protein CASSQTTNTGELFF.

On this clone: Compared with germline, one end of the junction differs, possibly owing to a read error. The chain links TRBV10-3 to TRBJ2-5, with D possibly TRBD1 on 6 matching bases. CDR1 is ENHRY and CDR2 is SYGVKD in the germline V gene. The CDR3 length is 13 residues. As DNA, the CDR3 is TGTGCCATCAGGGGGGCTACTCAAGCGACCCAGTACTTC. Protein sequence: CAIRGATQATQYF.

This chain connects TRBV5-1 to TRBJ2-1, with unresolved D. Per the germline V gene, CDR1 is SGHRS and CDR2 is YFSETQ. The V gene lost 0 bases and the J gene lost 4 bases, with 5 bases spanning the gap. The CDR3 covers 13 residues. CDR3 nucleotide sequence: TGCGCCAGCAGCTTGGTGGATTACAATGAGCAGTTCTTC. Encoded protein: CASSLVDYNEQFF.

DNA of the CDR3: TGTGCCAGCAGCCGAGGGGGAGGGGTAGAGACCCAGTACTTC. Amino acids: CASSRGGGVETQYF. The chain recombines TRBV7-2 with TRBJ2-5; D may be TRBD2 (7 bases). Trimming shortened V by 5 bases and J by 4 bases, and 14 bases separated the two germline ends. In germline, CDR1 is SGHTA, CDR2 FQGNSA. CDR3 size: 14 residues.